The 14 T cell receptor beta chains listed next were all sequenced from one sample in a study of blood T cell repertoires in COVID-19. Assay: immunoSEQ multiplex PCR; the TCRdb copy retains only in-frame clones and omits some. The data hold 78,000 or so clones, with about 89% observed a single time. Sequenced material: peripheral blood. These receptors were collected from a man aged 50 or older with active or convalescent COVID-19.

V gene TRBV5-1 combines with J gene TRBJ2-3; a possible D gene is TRBD2 (6 bases). CDR1 is SGHRS and CDR2 is YFSETQ in the germline V gene. V lost 3 bases and J lost 5, with 13 bases in between. This CDR3 spans 14 amino acids. This CDR3 is CASSSGLLGDTQYF. The CDR3 DNA sequence: TGCGCCAGCAGCTCGGGACTCCTCGGAGATACGCAGTATTTT.

The chain is built from TRBV27 and TRBJ1-5, with D hard to call. CDR3 length: 14 residues. Per germline, CDR1 MNHEY and CDR2 SMNVEV (reference sequence). V lost 6 bases, J lost 6 bases, and 15 bases lay in between. The CDR3 sequence: CASSPAGFSQPQHF. DNA for the CDR3: TGTGCCAGCAGCCCGGCGGGGTTTAGTCAGCCCCAGCATTTT.

This chain links TRBV28 with TRBJ2-1; D gene unclear. The germline V gene encodes CDR1 MDHEN and CDR2 SYDVKM. Trimming removed 5 bases from V and 4 bases from J, with 6 bases in between. This CDR3 comprises 12 residues. The CDR3 DNA follows: TGTGCCAGCAGTGAGTTATACAATGAGCAGTTCTTC. It translates to CASSELYNEQFF.

The chain links TRBV7-9 to TRBJ2-3, with D possibly being TRBD1 (7 bases). The CDR3 sequence is 16 residues long. With 4 bases removed from V and 4 bases from J, the gap between germline ends came to 18 bases. Germline values: CDR1 SEHNR, CDR2 FQNEAQ (reference sequence). CDR3: CASSYGLTGRSDTQYF. CDR3 DNA: TGTGCCAGCAGCTATGGATTGACAGGGAGGTCAGATACGCAGTATTTT.

This clone was counted once. The chain uses TRBV19 and TRBJ2-1; D is possibly TRBD2 (5 bases). Germline V gene sequence: CDR1 LNHDA, CDR2 SQIVND (reference sequence). Trimming cost V 9 bases and J 0 bases, with 15 bases left between them. This CDR3 spans 15 amino acids. The CDR3 here is CARLPAGSSYNEQFF. The CDR3 nucleotides are TGTGCCAGGCTTCCGGCTGGGAGCTCCTACAATGAGCAGTTCTTC.

The genes are TRBV7-8 and TRBJ2-2; 7 bases are shared with TRBD2. V shed 1 base and J 5 bases; nucleotides not matched to a gene: 7. The CDR3 totals 16 residues. Germline V gives CDR1 SGHVS, CDR2 FQNEAQ. CDR3 bases: TGTGCCAGCAGCTTAGGGGAGGGAATGAGTACCGGGGAGCTGTTTTTT. It specifies CASSLGEGMSTGELFF.

The V gene is TRBV5-1, the J gene TRBJ1-1; unclear D gene. This CDR3 region has 13 residues. Trimming shortened V by 0 bases and J by 1 base, and 4 bases separated the two germline ends. Germline assignment: CDR1 SGHRS and CDR2 YFSETQ. The CDR3 loop is CASSLGENTEAFF. DNA of the CDR3: TGCGCCAGCAGCTTGGGCGAGAACACTGAAGCTTTCTTT.

The J gene is TRBJ2-7, the V gene TRBV4-2; D is perhaps TRBD2 (6 bases). V was pared by 0 bases and J by 10 bases, with 16 bases between. The germline V gene encodes CDR1 LGHNA and CDR2 YNFKEQ. This CDR3 spans 14 amino acids. The CDR3 protein is CASSQDRSSGEQYV. In DNA, the CDR3 is TGTGCCAGCAGCCAAGATAGGAGCTCGGGGGAACAGTACGTC.

The chain joins TRBV6-5 to TRBJ2-5; TRBD1 agrees at 8 bases. The germline V gene encodes CDR1 MNHEY and CDR2 SVGAGI. The V gene end was trimmed by 7 bases and the J gene end by 5 bases; junction bases not matched to a gene: 6. This CDR3 has 13 amino acids. CDR3 sequence (DNA): TGTGCCAGCACCGCCGGACAGGGTGAGACCCAGTACTTC. Amino acids: CASTAGQGETQYF.

V and J are TRBV19 and TRBJ2-7, with TRBD1 identical over 7 bases. V shed 6 bases, J shed 0 bases, and the junction held 5 bases outside the gene matches. The CDR3 is 14 residues long. Germline-derived CDR1 and CDR2 are LNHDA and SQIVND (reference sequence). The CDR3 DNA follows: TGTGCCAGTAGGCCGGACAGGACCTCCTACGAGCAGTACTTC. As protein: CASRPDRTSYEQYF.

This clone was seen only once. The CDR3: CASSADGIGDEQYF. The CDR3 DNA follows: TGTGCCAGCAGCGCCGACGGGATCGGCGACGAGCAGTACTTC. The chain links TRBV7-9 to TRBJ2-7; D possibly corresponds to TRBD2 (5 bases). Looked up from germline, CDR1 is SEHNR and CDR2 is FQNEAQ (reference sequence). The germline V and J ends were trimmed by 5 bases and 5 bases, with 16 bases remaining between them. The CDR3 contains 14 residues.

The rearrangement links TRBV7-2 to TRBJ1-4, with TRBD1 as a possible D gene (5 bases). Germline V gene data show CDR1 as SGHTA and CDR2 as FQGNSA. The CDR3 spans 15 residues. The germline V and J ends were trimmed by 2 bases and 8 bases, with 15 bases remaining between them. CDR3 in DNA: TGTGCCAGCAGCTTACGAGGCAGGGCAGCCGAAAAACTGTTTTTT. It is translated as CASSLRGRAAEKLFF.

The chain combines TRBV6-4 with TRBJ1-2; no reliable D call. Germline lookup yields CDR1 MRHNA and CDR2 SNTAGT. V lost 3 bases and J 8 bases, leaving 13 bases between the germline ends. The CDR3 length is 13 residues. This CDR3 is CASSEEVGSGYTF. The CDR3 DNA is TGTGCCAGCAGTGAGGAGGTGGGGTCCGGCTACACCTTC.

The gene calls are TRBV18 and TRBJ1-5; 8 bases fit TRBD1. V lost 2 bases and J lost 5; bases outside the gene matches: 5. The CDR3 runs to 15 residues. Germline CDR1 and CDR2: KGHSH and LQKENI. CDR3: CASSPIQGADQPQHF. The CDR3 bases are TGTGCCAGCTCACCAATCCAGGGGGCCGATCAGCCCCAGCATTTT. Using reference TRBV18 and TRBJ1-5 for the parts outside the CDR3, the full variable domain is NAGVMQNPRHLVRRRGQEARLRCSPMKGHSHVYWYRQLPEEGLKFMVYLQKENIIDESGMPKERFSAEFPKEGPSILRIQQVVRGDSAAYFCASSPIQGADQPQHFGDGTRLSIL.